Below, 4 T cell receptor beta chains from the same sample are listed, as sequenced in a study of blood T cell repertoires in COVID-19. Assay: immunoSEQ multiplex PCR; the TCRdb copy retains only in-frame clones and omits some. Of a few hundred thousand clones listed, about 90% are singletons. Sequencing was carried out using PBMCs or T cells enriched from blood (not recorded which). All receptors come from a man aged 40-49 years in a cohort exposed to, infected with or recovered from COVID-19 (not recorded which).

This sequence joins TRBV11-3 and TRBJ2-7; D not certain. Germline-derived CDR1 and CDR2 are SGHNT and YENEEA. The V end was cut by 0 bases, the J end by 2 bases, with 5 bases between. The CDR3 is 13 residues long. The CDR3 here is CASSLERAYEQYF. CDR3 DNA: TGTGCCAGCAGCTTAGAACGGGCCTACGAGCAGTACTTC.

This CDR3 is CSASGQPTWGGEAFF. The CDR3 DNA reads as TGCAGTGCTAGTGGGCAGCCGACGTGGGGGGGTGAAGCTTTCTTT. V and J are TRBV20-1 and TRBJ1-1; a weak D match, TRBD1 (5 bases). Germline loops: CDR1 DFQATT, CDR2 SNEGSKA (reference sequence). The CDR3 totals 15 residues. The V and J ends lost 3 bases and 7 bases respectively, with 21 bases between them.

The CDR3 here is CASGLPLPGGYEQYF. Written as DNA, the CDR3 is TGTGCTAGTGGTTTGCCACTCCCGGGGGGCTACGAGCAGTACTTC. J is TRBJ2-7 and V is TRBV12-5; TRBD2 aligns across 7 bases. The CDR3 consists of 15 residues. Germline V gene lookup returns CDR1 LGHNT and CDR2 FRNRAP. Losses at the gene ends were 2 bases for V and 3 bases for J; bases not matched to a gene: 7.

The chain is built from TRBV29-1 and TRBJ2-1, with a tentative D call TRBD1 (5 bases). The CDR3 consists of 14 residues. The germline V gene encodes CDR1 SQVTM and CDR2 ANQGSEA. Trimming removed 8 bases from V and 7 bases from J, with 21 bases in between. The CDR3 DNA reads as TGCAGCCTCAGTCGGACCACTAAGGGGAATGAGCAGTTCTTC. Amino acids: CSLSRTTKGNEQFF.